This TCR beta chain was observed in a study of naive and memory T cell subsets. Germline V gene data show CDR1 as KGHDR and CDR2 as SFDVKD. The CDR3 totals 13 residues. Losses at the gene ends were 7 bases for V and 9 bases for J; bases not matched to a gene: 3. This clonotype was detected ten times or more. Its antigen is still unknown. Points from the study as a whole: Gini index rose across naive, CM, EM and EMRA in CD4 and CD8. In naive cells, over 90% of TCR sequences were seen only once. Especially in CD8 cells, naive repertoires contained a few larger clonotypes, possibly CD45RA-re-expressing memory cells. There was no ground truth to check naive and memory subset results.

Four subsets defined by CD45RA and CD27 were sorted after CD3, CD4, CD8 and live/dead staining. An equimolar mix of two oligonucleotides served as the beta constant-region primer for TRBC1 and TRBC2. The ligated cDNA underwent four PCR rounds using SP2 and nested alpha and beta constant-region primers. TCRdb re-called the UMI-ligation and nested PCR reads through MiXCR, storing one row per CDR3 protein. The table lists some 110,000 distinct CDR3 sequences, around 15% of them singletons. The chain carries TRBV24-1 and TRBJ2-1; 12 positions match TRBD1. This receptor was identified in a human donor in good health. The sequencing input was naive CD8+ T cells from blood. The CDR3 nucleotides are TGTGCCACCAGGGGGACAGGGGGCGGTGAGCAGTTCTTC. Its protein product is CATRGTGGGEQFF.